This section outlines one T cell receptor beta chain sequence together with its context. Its cognate antigen is unknown. This record comes from a study of T cell repertoires in cytomegalovirus infection. Whole-study context: Public TCR beta signatures provided an indication of both CMV infection and a matching HLA type.

The ends were cut back, 2 bases at V and 2 bases at J, with 12 bases in the middle. The CDR3 consists of 15 residues. CDR1 is SEHNR, CDR2 FQNEAQ, per germline (reference sequence). TCRdb passed the reads through MiXCR, listing each CDR3 protein once. Among around 320,000 distinct CDR3 sequences listed, around 9.5% were seen once. Study-level findings and limits: CMV carriers with the relevant HLA were identified by cumulative public TCR beta family frequency. HLA-C-restricted CMV clonotypes gave the most frequent clonotype in two of eight donors.

V and J are TRBV7-9 and TRBJ1-1, with D hard to call. The sample taken for sequencing was PBMCs. The source is a human donor in good health (CMV status not recorded). Some clones in this sample may be carry-over from other donors' samples. The CDR3 loop is CASSLFPRGNTEAFF. The DNA of the CDR3 is TGTGCCAGCAGCTTATTCCCCCGCGGAAACACTGAAGCTTTCTTT.